This is a list of T cell receptor beta chains from one sample in a study of cytomegalovirus exposure and HLA in healthy donors. Clones were read by immunoSEQ multiplex PCR, and TCRdb kept only the in-frame ones, dropping some. The data contain under 200,000 clones, approximately 77% of them singletons. The sequencing sample was made of PBMCs. Every receptor here comes from a man aged 40-49 years in good health and CMV-seropositive. Each CDR3 is given without its conserved first and last residue. A D gene is named only where the DNA matches it firmly. Part of the rows lack a size; the others show once, few, many or a class for expanded clones.

len: 12; abundance: .; v_gene: TRBV25-1; d_gene: .; CDR3aa: ATQGAGNGNTIY
len: 13; abundance: .; v_gene: TRBV5-1; d_gene: TRBD1; CDR3aa: ASSPGTGDNYGYT
len: 11; abundance: .; v_gene: TRBV11-1; d_gene: .; CDR3aa: ASSPQGGTEAF
len: 12; abundance: .; v_gene: TRBV7-2; d_gene: TRBD2; CDR3aa: ASSLGLAANEQF
len: 12; abundance: .; v_gene: TRBV12-5; d_gene: TRBD2; CDR3aa: ASGPGTSGNTQY
len: 13; abundance: .; v_gene: TRBV5-1; d_gene: TRBD1; CDR3aa: ASSYADRTGPIYT
len: 11; abundance: .; v_gene: TRBV25-1; d_gene: .; CDR3aa: ASRQHNNSPLH
len: 13; abundance: .; v_gene: TRBV4-1; d_gene: TRBD2; CDR3aa: ASSQARGLAGEQY
len: 12; abundance: .; v_gene: TRBV10-3; d_gene: .; CDR3aa: AISEPRYSYEQY
len: 13; abundance: .; v_gene: TRBV4-2; d_gene: .; CDR3aa: ASSPTGLADNEQF
len: 12; abundance: .; v_gene: TRBV4-1; d_gene: .; CDR3aa: ASSQVSGGTEAF
len: 15; abundance: .; v_gene: TRBV12-5; d_gene: TRBD2; CDR3aa: ASGLDLSGGVPNEQF
len: 12; abundance: .; v_gene: TRBV25-1; d_gene: .; CDR3aa: ASSHSPSVYGYT
len: 13; abundance: .; v_gene: TRBV6-5; d_gene: TRBD1; CDR3aa: ASRRGQGLWYEQY
len: 12; abundance: .; v_gene: TRBV4-2; d_gene: TRBD2; CDR3aa: ASSHLAGENEQF
len: 14; abundance: .; v_gene: TRBV7-6; d_gene: TRBD2; CDR3aa: ASSLEASGKGDTQY
len: 14; abundance: .; v_gene: TRBV30; d_gene: .; CDR3aa: AWSGTLRDYQETQY
len: 14; abundance: .; v_gene: TRBV7-9; d_gene: TRBD1; CDR3aa: ASSLPGTGLTDTQY
len: 11; abundance: few; v_gene: TRBV2; d_gene: .; CDR3aa: ASKRDFQETQY
len: 13; abundance: .; v_gene: TRBV9; d_gene: TRBD2; CDR3aa: ASSVGSSGSNEQF
len: 20; abundance: .; v_gene: TRBV5-1; d_gene: TRBD2; CDR3aa: ASSHDSGPQTRSPTRSYEQY
len: 15; abundance: .; v_gene: TRBV5-1; d_gene: .; CDR3aa: ASSLSVLSRVSYGYT
len: 10; abundance: .; v_gene: TRBV28; d_gene: .; CDR3aa: ASSTAVGEQF